This passage covers 30 T cell receptor beta chains from one sample sequenced in a study of response to subunit inactivated influenza vaccine. TCRdb itself ran the RT-PCR reads through MiXCR, one entry per CDR3 protein. This table holds hundreds of thousands of distinct CDR3 sequences, approximately 18% found once. The specimen comprised PBMCs from blood, sampled roughly 5 days after vaccination. All receptors come from a man aged 50-60 years who received an inactivated influenza vaccine.

Only a few counts were recorded for this clonotype. The rearrangement uses TRBV6-4 and TRBJ1-4; weak D call: TRBD1 (6 bases). CDR1 is MRHNA, CDR2 SNTAGT, per germline. V was cut by 2 bases and J by 4 bases, with 20 bases left in between. This CDR3 has 18 residues. The CDR3 sequence: CASSDLLGGGLLNEKLFF. CDR3 sequence (DNA): TGTGCCAGCAGTGACCTACTCGGCGGGGGCCTTCTTAATGAAAAACTGTTTTTT.

This clonotype has more than one count but fewer than ten. This chain uses TRBV2 with TRBJ2-2; TRBD2 might be the D (6 bases). V lost 5 bases and J lost 2, with 12 bases in between. Germline values: CDR1 SNHLY, CDR2 FYNNEI. The CDR3 consists of 15 residues. CDR3 coding DNA: TGTGCCAGCAGTCCGAGCGGACTAAACACCGGGGAGCTGTTTTTT. Its translation: CASSPSGLNTGELFF.

This clonotype was found a few times. The V and J genes are TRBV19 and TRBJ2-7; 7 bases agree with TRBD2. The CDR3 has 15 residues. The germline V gene has CDR1 LNHDA and CDR2 SQIVND (reference sequence). Trimming took 7 bases from V and 0 from J; bases not matched to a gene: 9. The CDR3 region has the DNA TGTGCCAGTACCGGGAGGCAGGGTAGCTCCTACGAGCAGTACTTC. Amino acids: CASTGRQGSSYEQYF.

In its sample, this clonotype was seen a few times. The chain couples TRBV11-2 to TRBJ1-6; D is ambiguous. V shed 0 bases and J shed 12 bases, with 9 bases lying between them. CDR1 SGHAT and CDR2 FQNNGV come from the germline V gene. The CDR3 loop spans 13 amino acids. The CDR3 spells CASSLDRAEPLHF. Here the CDR3 DNA reads TGTGCCAGCAGCTTAGATCGGGCTGAACCCCTCCACTTT.

This clonotype was counted a few times. V gene TRBV6-1 combines with J gene TRBJ1-6; 9 bases are a match to TRBD1. The CDR3 is 15 residues long. The germline V gene has CDR1 MNHNS and CDR2 SASEGT. With 5 bases clipped from V and 7 bases from J, the junction kept 6 bases outside the gene matches. The CDR3 region is CASSQTGGRNSPLHF. In DNA, the CDR3 is TGTGCCAGCAGTCAAACAGGGGGCCGAAATTCACCCCTCCACTTT.

The chain joins TRBV7-2 to TRBJ1-5; D unresolved. This CDR3 spans 11 amino acids. V lost 6 bases, J lost 10 bases, and 10 bases lay in between. Germline V gene data show CDR1 as SGHTA and CDR2 as FQGNSA. This chain's CDR3 is CASSSGDPQHF. In nucleotides, the CDR3 is TGTGCCAGCAGTTCCGGAGACCCCCAGCATTTT.

The V call is TRBV7-2, the J call TRBJ2-1, with TRBD2 matching over 11 bases. V was pared by 0 bases and J by 10 bases, with 5 bases of the junction left unmatched. The CDR3 extends over 15 amino acids. Germline values: CDR1 SGHTA, CDR2 FQGNSA. CDR3 nucleotide sequence: TGTGCCAGCAGCTTAGCTAGCGGGGGGGCCCGGGAGCAGTTCTTC. This translates into CASSLASGGAREQFF.

This clonotype has only a few counts. The CDR3 DNA follows: TGTGCCAGCAGCCTGAACAAGGGGACTGAAGCTTTCTTT. Translated, it gives CASSLNKGTEAFF. J is TRBJ1-1 and V is TRBV6-1; D may be TRBD1 (5 bases). The V and J ends lost 6 bases and 5 bases respectively, with 13 bases between them. Germline CDR1 MNHNS, CDR2 SASEGT. CDR3 length: 13 residues.

This clonotype was seen only a few times. The chain couples TRBV5-1 to TRBJ2-5; D is undetermined. This CDR3 is 15 amino acids long. Germline values: CDR1 SGHRS, CDR2 YFSETQ. Trimming stripped 4 bases from V and 4 bases from J, with 17 bases between. For the CDR3, the DNA is TGCGCCAGCAGCCCCCGGGCTCCGACGGGAGAGACCCAGTACTTC. This translates into CASSPRAPTGETQYF.

This clonotype has a handful of counts. The V and J genes are TRBV7-9 and TRBJ2-5; D not certain. The CDR3 has 14 residues. The ends were cut back, 3 bases at V and 5 bases at J, with 13 bases in the middle. Germline V lookup: CDR1 SEHNR, CDR2 FQNEAQ (reference sequence). The CDR3 coding sequence is TGTGCCAGCAGCTTCCGACTTGCCTCGGAGACCCAGTACTTC. Residues: CASSFRLASETQYF.

This clonotype was seen a handful of times. The genes are TRBV7-9 and TRBJ2-7; D remains unclear. Per the germline V gene, CDR1 is SEHNR and CDR2 is FQNEAQ (reference sequence). Trimming removed 0 bases at V and 6 bases at J, with 9 bases between. The CDR3 has 13 amino acids. CDR3: CASSLADMGEQYF. The CDR3 nucleotides are TGTGCCAGCAGCTTAGCCGACATGGGCGAGCAGTACTTC.

This clonotype was recorded many times. The genes are TRBV6-5 and TRBJ2-7, with D perhaps matching TRBD2 (5 bases). The germline V and J ends were trimmed by 1 base and 7 bases, with 8 bases remaining between them. The CDR3 contains 12 residues. CDR1 and CDR2 from the germline V gene are MNHEY and SVGAGI. The CDR3 here is CASSYFRGEQYF. CDR3 sequence (DNA): TGTGCCAGCAGTTACTTCCGGGGAGAGCAGTACTTC.

This clonotype was recorded a few times. This chain links TRBV20-1 with TRBJ2-1, with 8 nucleotides matching TRBD2. CDR1 is DFQATT and CDR2 is SNEGSKA in the germline V gene (reference sequence). The CDR3 runs to 13 residues. V dropped 1 base and J dropped 8; count of bases not matched to a gene: 4. The CDR3 loop is CSARVAGRHEQFF. In DNA, the CDR3 is TGCAGTGCTAGAGTAGCGGGACGTCATGAGCAGTTCTTC.

This clonotype has just a few counts. The CDR3 loop reads CASSLGSGGSGTEAFF. In DNA form, the CDR3 reads TGCGCCAGCAGCTTAGGCTCGGGTGGTTCAGGCACTGAAGCTTTCTTT. This rearrangement joins TRBV5-1 to TRBJ1-1; D not resolved. The V end was cut by 2 bases, the J end by 4 bases, with 18 bases between. CDR3 length: 16 amino acids. The germline V gene encodes CDR1 SGHRS and CDR2 YFSETQ.

DNA of the CDR3: TGTGCCAGCAGCTTAGTGGGACTAGCGGGGGGGATCATGGATACGCAGTATTTT. Its translation: CASSLVGLAGGIMDTQYF. V gene TRBV11-2 combines with J gene TRBJ2-3, with 16 nucleotides matching TRBD2. With V trimmed by 1 base and J by 6 bases, 7 bases remained unmatched. Germline CDR1 SGHAT, CDR2 FQNNGV. The CDR3 contains 18 residues.

Only a few counts were recorded for this clonotype. The chain employs TRBV6-2 or TRBV6-3 and TRBJ2-1; 7 nucleotides line up with TRBD1. The CDR3 covers 14 residues. Germline V gives CDR1 MNHEY, CDR2 SVGEGT. The trim removed 8 bases at V and 6 bases at J, leaving 10 bases unmatched. Written as DNA, the CDR3 is TGTGCCAGCTTGAGGGGGCCCGACATCAATGAGCAGTTCTTC. Its protein product is CASLRGPDINEQFF.

The table lists this clonotype with a few counts. The chain carries TRBV7-2 and TRBJ2-7; tentative D call: TRBD1 (5 bases). The CDR3 is 15 residues long. The germline gives CDR1 SGHTA, CDR2 FQGNSA. Between the trimmed V and J ends, which lost 5 bases and 5 bases, there was a span of 19 bases. CDR3 protein: CASSIGQGPFNEQYF. The CDR3 DNA sequence: TGTGCCAGCAGCATTGGACAAGGCCCTTTTAACGAGCAGTACTTC.

This chain connects TRBV6-2 or TRBV6-3 to TRBJ2-1, with D possibly TRBD1 on 5 matching bases. The CDR3 is 12 amino acids. The V end was cut by 7 bases, the J end by 7 bases, with 11 bases between. Per the germline V gene, CDR1 is MNHEY and CDR2 is SVGEGT. CDR3 protein: CASNKGDNEQFF. As DNA, the CDR3 is TGTGCCAGCAATAAAGGGGATAATGAGCAGTTCTTC.

This clonotype was recorded a few times. V gene TRBV10-3 combines with J gene TRBJ2-7; D might be TRBD2 (6 bases). With 4 bases removed from V and 6 bases from J, the gap between germline ends came to 25 bases. Germline CDR1 and CDR2: ENHRY and SYGVKD. CDR3 length equals 17 residues. CDR3 nucleotide sequence: TGTGCCATCAGTGGTGACGTCTCCGGGACTGGAAGGGCCGAGCAGTACTTC. It is translated as CAISGDVSGTGRAEQYF.

The chain links TRBV2 to TRBJ2-3, with TRBD1 as a possible D gene (5 bases). Between the trimmed V and J ends, which lost 6 bases and 1 base, there was a span of 11 bases. Per the germline V gene, CDR1 is SNHLY and CDR2 is FYNNEI. This CDR3 has 14 amino acids. CDR3 in amino acids: CASRRQGGTDTQYF. Written as DNA, the CDR3 is TGTGCCAGCAGAAGACAAGGGGGCACAGATACGCAGTATTTT.

In DNA form, the CDR3 reads TGTGCCAGCAGCCCGGCTTATAGCGCGAATGAGCAGTTCTTC. Its translation: CASSPAYSANEQFF. The V and J genes are TRBV11-1 and TRBJ2-1; D perhaps matches TRBD2 (5 bases). The CDR3 is made up of 14 amino acids. Germline V gene lookup returns CDR1 SGHAT and CDR2 FQDESV (reference sequence). V lost 5 bases, J lost 7 bases, and 15 bases lay in between.

This clonotype has a handful of counts. The rearrangement uses TRBV20-1 and TRBJ2-1; no reliable D call. The CDR3 runs to 11 residues. V was trimmed by 1 base and J by 11 bases, leaving 9 bases between them. From germline, CDR1 is DFQATT and CDR2 SNEGSKA (reference sequence). CDR3: CSARGRQKQFF. The DNA for the CDR3 is TGCAGTGCTAGAGGCAGACAAAAGCAGTTCTTC.

About this clonotype: One junction end disagrees with the germline gene, perhaps due to a read error. The V and J genes are TRBV3-1 and TRBJ2-2, with D possibly being TRBD2 (6 bases). This CDR3 region has 15 residues. From germline, CDR1 is LGHDT and CDR2 YNNKEL (reference sequence). The CDR3, as DNA: TGCGCCAGCAGCCAAGGGACTGGCAACACCGGGGAGCTGTTTTTT. Translated, it gives CASSQGTGNTGELFF.

This clonotype was counted between two and nine times. This chain connects TRBV20-1 to TRBJ2-7; D tentatively fits TRBD1 or TRBD2 (5 bases each). The V gene's germline CDR1 is DFQATT and CDR2 SNEGSKA (reference sequence). V was clipped by 5 bases and J by 0 bases, with 11 bases between them. This CDR3 has 13 amino acids. CDR3 coding DNA: TGCAGTGCTGGGGACGTAAACTCCTACGAGCAGTACTTC. Its translation is CSAGDVNSYEQYF.

CDR3 nucleotide sequence: TGCAGCGTTGACTCGGGGGCCAACTACAATGAGCAGTTCTTC. As protein: CSVDSGANYNEQFF. The chain has TRBV29-1 and TRBJ2-1; D tentatively reads TRBD1 or TRBD2 (6 bases each). Germline values: CDR1 SQVTM, CDR2 ANQGSEA. The ends were cut back, 3 bases at V and 3 bases at J, with 12 bases in the middle. CDR3 size: 14 residues.

There are many counts of this clonotype. The rearrangement links TRBV7-2 to TRBJ1-1, with 8 bases matching TRBD1. CDR3 length equals 14 residues. V lost 3 bases to trimming and J lost 10 bases; unmatched junction nucleotides: 10. Germline V gene lookup returns CDR1 SGHTA and CDR2 FQGNSA. Written as DNA, the CDR3 is TGTGCCAGCAGCTTTCGGGACAGGACGAGGGTAGCTTTCTTT. Translation gives CASSFRDRTRVAFF.

This clonotype was observed a few times. The rearrangement links TRBV4-2 to TRBJ2-2, with D uncertain. V lost 0 bases, J lost 9 bases, and 14 bases lay in between. The germline V gene has CDR1 LGHNA and CDR2 YNFKEQ. The CDR3 length is 15 residues. Written as DNA, the CDR3 is TGTGCCAGCAGCCAAGAGCAGTCAGTTACAAGGGAGCTGTTTTTT. Translating gives CASSQEQSVTRELFF.

V is TRBV3-1 and J is TRBJ2-1, with D uncertain. The CDR3 loop spans 12 amino acids. Germline-derived CDR1 and CDR2 are LGHDT and YNNKEL (reference sequence). Trimming left V 2 bases short and J 7 bases short, with 6 bases between. The CDR3 loop is CASSQIPNEQFF. The DNA of the CDR3 is TGTGCCAGCAGCCAAATACCTAATGAGCAGTTCTTC.

This clonotype was observed a handful of times. J is TRBJ2-3 and V is TRBV11-2; D not resolved. This CDR3 region has 11 residues. Trimming took off 6 bases at V and 7 bases at J, with 8 bases between the two ends. The V gene's germline CDR1 is SGHAT and CDR2 FQNNGV. CDR3 coding DNA: TGTGCCAGCAGAGCAGATAATACGCAGTATTTT. It specifies CASRADNTQYF.

V is TRBV20-1 and J is TRBJ2-5, with D maybe TRBD2 (6 bases). CDR3 length: 15 residues. Per germline, CDR1 DFQATT and CDR2 SNEGSKA (reference sequence). Trimming took 2 bases from V and 7 from J, leaving 20 bases between them. The CDR3 DNA reads TGCAGTGCTAGAAGCCCCGGGACTGGATCCCTGACCCAGTACTTC. Protein sequence: CSARSPGTGSLTQYF.